This T cell receptor (beta chain) was identified in a study of T cells in Graves' hyperthyroidism and ophthalmopathy. Study background: Upon initial diagnosis and before any treatment, peripheral blood was collected.

Trimming shortened V by 3 bases and J by 7 bases, and 13 bases separated the two germline ends. There are 14 residues in the CDR3. The germline gives CDR1 KGHSH, CDR2 LQKENI. This clonotype has a handful of counts. RNA transcripts yielded amplified TCR beta CDR3 regions. The TCR CDR3 was amplified in a first-round RT-PCR using the HTBI primer set. TCRdb reanalysed the multiplex PCR reads using MiXCR and keeps one entry per CDR3 protein. The repertoire has over 450,000 distinct CDR3 sequences, 13% to 15% of them found once; the top ten carry 15% to 20%. Diagnoses were made from clinical symptoms, serum measures (thyroxine and TRAb), thyroid ultrasound and orbital computed tomography.

The chain is built from TRBV18 and TRBJ2-1; D unclear. The sample taken for sequencing was blood. This clonotype was sampled from a woman aged 18-29 years with Graves' hyperthyroidism. CDR3 sequence reads: CASSPETVVNEQFF. DNA for the CDR3: TGTGCCAGCTCACCCGAAACGGTAGTAAATGAGCAGTTCTTC.